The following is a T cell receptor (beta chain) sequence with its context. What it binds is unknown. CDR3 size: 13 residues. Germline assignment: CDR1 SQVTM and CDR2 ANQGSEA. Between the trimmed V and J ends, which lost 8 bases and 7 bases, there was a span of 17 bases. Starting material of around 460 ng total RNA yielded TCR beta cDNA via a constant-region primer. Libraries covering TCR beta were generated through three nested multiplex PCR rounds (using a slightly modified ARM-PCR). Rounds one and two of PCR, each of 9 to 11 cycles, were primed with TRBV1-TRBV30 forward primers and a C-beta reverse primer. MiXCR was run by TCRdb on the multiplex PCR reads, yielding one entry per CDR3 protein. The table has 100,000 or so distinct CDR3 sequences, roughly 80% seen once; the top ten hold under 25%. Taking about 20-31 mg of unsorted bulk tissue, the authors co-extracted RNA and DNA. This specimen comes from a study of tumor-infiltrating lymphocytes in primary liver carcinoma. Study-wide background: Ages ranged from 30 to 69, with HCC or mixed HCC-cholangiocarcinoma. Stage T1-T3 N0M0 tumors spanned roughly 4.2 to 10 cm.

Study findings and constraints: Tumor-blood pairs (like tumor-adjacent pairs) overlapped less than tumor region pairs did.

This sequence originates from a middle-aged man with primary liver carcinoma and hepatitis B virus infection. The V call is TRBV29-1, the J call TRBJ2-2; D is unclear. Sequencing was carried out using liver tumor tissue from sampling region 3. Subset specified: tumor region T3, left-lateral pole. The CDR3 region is CSFAQRPIGELFF. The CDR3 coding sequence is TGCAGCTTTGCACAAAGACCGATCGGGGAGCTGTTTTTT.